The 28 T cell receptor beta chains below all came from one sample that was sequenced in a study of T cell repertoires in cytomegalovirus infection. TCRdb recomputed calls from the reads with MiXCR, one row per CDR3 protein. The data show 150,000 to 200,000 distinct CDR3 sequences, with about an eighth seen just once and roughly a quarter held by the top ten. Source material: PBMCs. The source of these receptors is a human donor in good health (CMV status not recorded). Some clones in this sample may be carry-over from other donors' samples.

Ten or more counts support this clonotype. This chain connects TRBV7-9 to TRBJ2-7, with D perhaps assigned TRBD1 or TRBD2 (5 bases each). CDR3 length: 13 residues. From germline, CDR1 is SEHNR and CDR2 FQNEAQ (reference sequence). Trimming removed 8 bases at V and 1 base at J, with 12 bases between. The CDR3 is CASRGRESYEQYF. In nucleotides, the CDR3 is TGTGCCAGCCGGGGCAGGGAATCCTACGAGCAGTACTTC. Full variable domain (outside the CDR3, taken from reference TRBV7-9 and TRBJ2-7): DTGVSQNPRHKITKRGQNVTFRCDPISEHNRLYWYRQTLGQGPEFLTYFQNEAQLEKSRLLSDRFSAERPKGSFSTLEIQRTEQGDSAMYLCASRGRESYEQYFGPGTRLTVT.

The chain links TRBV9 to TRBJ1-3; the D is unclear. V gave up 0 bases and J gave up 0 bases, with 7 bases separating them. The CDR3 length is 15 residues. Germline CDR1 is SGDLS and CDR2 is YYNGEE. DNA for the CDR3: TGTGCCAGCAGCGTAGAACTGACCTCTGGAAACACCATATATTTT. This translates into CASSVELTSGNTIYF.

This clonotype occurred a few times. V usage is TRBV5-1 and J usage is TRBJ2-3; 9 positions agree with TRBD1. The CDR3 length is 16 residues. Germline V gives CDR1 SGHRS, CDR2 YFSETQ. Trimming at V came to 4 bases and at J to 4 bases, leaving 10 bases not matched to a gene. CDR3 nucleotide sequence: TGCGCCAGCAGCCCGCCGAGGACAGGGGAGGCAGATACGCAGTATTTT. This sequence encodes CASSPPRTGEADTQYF.

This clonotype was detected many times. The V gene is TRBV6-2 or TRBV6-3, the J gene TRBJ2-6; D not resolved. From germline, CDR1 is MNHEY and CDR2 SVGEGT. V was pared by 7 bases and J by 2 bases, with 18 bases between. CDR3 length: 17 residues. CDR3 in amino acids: CASKRRSGETGANVLTF. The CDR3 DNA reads TGTGCCAGCAAGAGAAGGTCTGGAGAAACTGGGGCCAACGTCCTGACTTTC.

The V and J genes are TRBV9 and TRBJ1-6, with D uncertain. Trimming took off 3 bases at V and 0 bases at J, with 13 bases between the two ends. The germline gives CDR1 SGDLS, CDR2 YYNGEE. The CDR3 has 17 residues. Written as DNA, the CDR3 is TGTGCCAGCAGCGGTCGGACGGAGAACTCCTATAATTCACCCCTCCACTTT. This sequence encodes CASSGRTENSYNSPLHF.

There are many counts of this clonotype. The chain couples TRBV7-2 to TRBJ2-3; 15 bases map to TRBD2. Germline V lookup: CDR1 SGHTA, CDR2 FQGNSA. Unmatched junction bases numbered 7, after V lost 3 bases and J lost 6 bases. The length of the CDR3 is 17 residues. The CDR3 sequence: CASSLPGLAGGLDTQYF. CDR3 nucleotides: TGTGCCAGCAGCTTGCCCGGACTAGCGGGAGGGTTGGATACGCAGTATTTT.

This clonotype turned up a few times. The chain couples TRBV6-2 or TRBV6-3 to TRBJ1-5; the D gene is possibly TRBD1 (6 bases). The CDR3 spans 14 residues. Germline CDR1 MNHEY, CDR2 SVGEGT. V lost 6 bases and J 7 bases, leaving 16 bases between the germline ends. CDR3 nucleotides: TGTGCCAGCAGGGAACAGGGAAAGGTGCAGCCCCAGCATTTT. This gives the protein CASREQGKVQPQHF.

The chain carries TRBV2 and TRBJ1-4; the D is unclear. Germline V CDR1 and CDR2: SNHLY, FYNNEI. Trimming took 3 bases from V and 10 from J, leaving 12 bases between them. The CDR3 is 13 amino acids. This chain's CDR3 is CASSEGVSGKLFF. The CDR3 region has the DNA TGTGCCAGCAGTGAGGGCGTCAGCGGAAAACTGTTTTTT.

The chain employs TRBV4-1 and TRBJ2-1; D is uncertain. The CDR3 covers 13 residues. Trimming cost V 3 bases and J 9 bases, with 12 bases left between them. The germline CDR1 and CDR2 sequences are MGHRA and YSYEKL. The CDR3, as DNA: TGCGCCAGCAGCCACGCTAGGCAGTCTGAGCAGTTCTTC. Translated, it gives CASSHARQSEQFF.

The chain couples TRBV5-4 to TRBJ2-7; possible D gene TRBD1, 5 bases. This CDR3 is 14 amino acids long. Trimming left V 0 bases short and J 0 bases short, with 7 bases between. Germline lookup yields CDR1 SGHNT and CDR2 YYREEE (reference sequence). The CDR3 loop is CASSLAGLSYEQYF. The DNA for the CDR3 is TGTGCCAGCAGCTTGGCAGGGCTCTCCTACGAGCAGTACTTC.

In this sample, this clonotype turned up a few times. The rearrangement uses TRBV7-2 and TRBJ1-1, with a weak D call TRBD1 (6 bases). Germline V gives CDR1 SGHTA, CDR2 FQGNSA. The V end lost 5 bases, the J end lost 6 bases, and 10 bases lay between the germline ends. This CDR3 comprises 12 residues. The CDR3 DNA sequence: TGTGCCAGCAGCAGGGGGGTCCCTGAAGCTTTCTTT. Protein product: CASSRGVPEAFF.

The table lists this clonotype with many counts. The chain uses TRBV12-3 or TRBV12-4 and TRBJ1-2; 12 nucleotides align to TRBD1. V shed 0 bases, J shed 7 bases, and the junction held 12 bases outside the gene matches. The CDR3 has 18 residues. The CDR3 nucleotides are TGTGCCAGCAGTTTAGCGTTGCGGGACAGGGGGCGTAGAGGTGGCTACACCTTC. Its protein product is CASSLALRDRGRRGGYTF.

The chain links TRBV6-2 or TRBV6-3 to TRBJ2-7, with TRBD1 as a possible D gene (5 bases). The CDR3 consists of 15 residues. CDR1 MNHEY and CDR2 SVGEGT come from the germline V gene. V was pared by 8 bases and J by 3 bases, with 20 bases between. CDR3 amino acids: CASFSPTVGVYEQYF. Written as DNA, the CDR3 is TGTGCCAGCTTTTCTCCTACGGTAGGGGTCTACGAGCAGTACTTC.

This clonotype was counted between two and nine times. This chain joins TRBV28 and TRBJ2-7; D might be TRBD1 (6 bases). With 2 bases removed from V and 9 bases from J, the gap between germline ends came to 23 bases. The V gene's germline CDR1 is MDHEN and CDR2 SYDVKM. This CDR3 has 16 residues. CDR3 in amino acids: CASSLRAGTPRRAQYF. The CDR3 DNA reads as TGTGCCAGCAGTTTAAGGGCTGGGACACCTCGAAGGGCGCAGTACTTC.

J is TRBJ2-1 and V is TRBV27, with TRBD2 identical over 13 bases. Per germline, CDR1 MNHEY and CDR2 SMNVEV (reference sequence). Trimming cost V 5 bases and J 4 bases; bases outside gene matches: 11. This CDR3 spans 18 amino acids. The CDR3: CASSAPGTSGTYYNEQFF. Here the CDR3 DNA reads TGTGCCAGCAGTGCACCCGGGACTAGCGGGACTTATTACAATGAGCAGTTCTTC.

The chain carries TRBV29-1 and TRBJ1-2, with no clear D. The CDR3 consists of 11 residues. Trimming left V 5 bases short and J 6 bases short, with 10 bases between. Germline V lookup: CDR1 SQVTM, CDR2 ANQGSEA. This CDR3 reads CSVSVRNGYTF. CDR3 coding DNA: TGCAGCGTTTCGGTACGCAATGGCTACACCTTC.

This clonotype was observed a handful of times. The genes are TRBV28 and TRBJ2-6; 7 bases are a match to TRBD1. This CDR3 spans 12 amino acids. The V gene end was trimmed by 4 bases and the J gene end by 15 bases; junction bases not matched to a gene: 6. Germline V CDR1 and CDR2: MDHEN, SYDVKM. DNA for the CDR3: TGTGCCAGCAGTTCGGGACAGCGAACCCTGACTTTC. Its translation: CASSSGQRTLTF.

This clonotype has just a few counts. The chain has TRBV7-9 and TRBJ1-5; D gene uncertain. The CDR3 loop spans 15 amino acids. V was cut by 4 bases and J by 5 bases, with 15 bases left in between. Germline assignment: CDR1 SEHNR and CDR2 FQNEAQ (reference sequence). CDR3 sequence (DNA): TGTGCCAGCAGCTCTACAGTGGATCGGGATCAGCCCCAGCATTTT. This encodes CASSSTVDRDQPQHF. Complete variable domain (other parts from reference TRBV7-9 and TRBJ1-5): DTGVSQNPRHKITKRGQNVTFRCDPISEHNRLYWYRQTLGQGPEFLTYFQNEAQLEKSRLLSDRFSAERPKGSFSTLEIQRTEQGDSAMYLCASSSTVDRDQPQHFGDGTRLSIL.

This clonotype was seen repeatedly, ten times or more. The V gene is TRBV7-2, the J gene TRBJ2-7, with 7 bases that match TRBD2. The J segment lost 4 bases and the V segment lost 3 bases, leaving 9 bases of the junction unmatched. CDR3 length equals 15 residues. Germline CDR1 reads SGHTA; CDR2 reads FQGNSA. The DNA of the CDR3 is TGTGCCAGCAGCTTTGGGGGAGGGGTGATTTACGAGCAGTACTTC. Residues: CASSFGGGVIYEQYF.

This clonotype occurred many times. CDR3 sequence (DNA): TGCAGCGTGGACCCCCGGACGGTGGCCCTTGAAGCTTTCTTT. Residues: CSVDPRTVALEAFF. The V gene is TRBV29-1, the J gene TRBJ1-1; D is ambiguous. The germline V and J ends were trimmed by 6 bases and 7 bases, with 21 bases remaining between them. Germline CDR1 reads SQVTM; CDR2 reads ANQGSEA. The CDR3 consists of 14 residues. Complete variable domain (other parts from reference TRBV29-1 and TRBJ1-1): SAVISQKPSRDICQRGTSLTIQCQVDSQVTMMFWYRQQPGQSLTLIATANQGSEATYESGFVIDKFPISRPNLTFSTLTVSNMSPEDSSIYLCSVDPRTVALEAFFGQGTRLTVV.

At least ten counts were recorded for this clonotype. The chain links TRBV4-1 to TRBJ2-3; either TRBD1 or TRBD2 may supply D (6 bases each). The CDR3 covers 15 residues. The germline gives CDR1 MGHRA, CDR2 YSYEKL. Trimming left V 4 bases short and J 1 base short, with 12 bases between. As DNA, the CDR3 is TGCGCCAGCAGCCTACTCCGGGGGCGCACAGATACGCAGTATTTT. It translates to CASSLLRGRTDTQYF.

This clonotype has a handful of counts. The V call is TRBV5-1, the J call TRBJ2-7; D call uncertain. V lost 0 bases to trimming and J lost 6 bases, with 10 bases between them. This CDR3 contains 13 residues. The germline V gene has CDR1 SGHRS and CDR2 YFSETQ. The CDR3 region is CASSLGLLGEQYF. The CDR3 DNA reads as TGCGCCAGCAGCTTGGGGCTCTTGGGCGAGCAGTACTTC.

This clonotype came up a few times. The CDR3 loop is CASSGLADQETQYF. The DNA of the CDR3 is TGTGCCAGCAGCGGCCTAGCGGACCAAGAGACCCAGTACTTC. The chain employs TRBV7-9 and TRBJ2-5, with TRBD2 identical over 7 bases. The CDR3 runs to 14 residues. Trimming took 5 bases from V and 0 from J; bases not matched to a gene: 3. CDR1 is SEHNR and CDR2 is FQNEAQ in the germline V gene (reference sequence).

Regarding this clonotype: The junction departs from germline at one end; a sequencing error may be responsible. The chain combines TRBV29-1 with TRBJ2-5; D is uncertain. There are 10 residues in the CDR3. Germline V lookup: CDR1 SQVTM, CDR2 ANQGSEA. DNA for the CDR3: TGCAGCGTAGGGTCGGAGATCCAGTACTTC. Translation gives CSVGSEIQYF.

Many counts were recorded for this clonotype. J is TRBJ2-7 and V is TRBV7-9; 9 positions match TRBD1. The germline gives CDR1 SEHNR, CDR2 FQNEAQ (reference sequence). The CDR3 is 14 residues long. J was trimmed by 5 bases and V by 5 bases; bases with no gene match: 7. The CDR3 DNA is TGTGCCAGCAGCAAACGGACAGGGGATGACGAGCAGTACTTC. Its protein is CASSKRTGDDEQYF.

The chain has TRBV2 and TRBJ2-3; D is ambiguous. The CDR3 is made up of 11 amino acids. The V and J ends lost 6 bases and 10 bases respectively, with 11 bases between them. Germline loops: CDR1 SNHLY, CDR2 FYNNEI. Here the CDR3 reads CASSSTLPQYF. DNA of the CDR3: TGTGCCAGCAGCTCTACACTCCCGCAGTATTTT.

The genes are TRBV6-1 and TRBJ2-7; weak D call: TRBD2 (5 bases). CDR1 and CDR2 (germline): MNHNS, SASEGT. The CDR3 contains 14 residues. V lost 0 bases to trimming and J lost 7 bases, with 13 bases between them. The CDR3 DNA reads TGTGCCAGCAGTGAAGCTCACGGAGGTATGGAGCAGTACTTC. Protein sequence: CASSEAHGGMEQYF.

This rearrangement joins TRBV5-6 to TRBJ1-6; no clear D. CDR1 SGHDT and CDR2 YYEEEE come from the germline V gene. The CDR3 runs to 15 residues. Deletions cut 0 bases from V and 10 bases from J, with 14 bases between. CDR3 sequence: CASSLGRNRSSPLHF. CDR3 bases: TGTGCCAGCAGCTTGGGGCGGAACCGCTCCTCACCCCTCCACTTT.